This T cell receptor (beta chain) was documented in a study of regulatory T cells in long-lasting Graves disease. Study as a whole: The study enrolled newly diagnosed Graves' patients on antithyroid drugs under 3 months. Findings and limits, study-wide: TRBV28, TRBJ1-2 and TRBJ2-5 were favored in persistent disease.

This clonotype was counted many times. The antigen is unknown. CDR1 is SGDLS and CDR2 is YYNGEE in the germline V gene. CDR3 length equals 16 residues. Trimming at V came to 5 bases and at J to 5 bases, leaving 10 bases not matched to a gene. Documented time point: newly diagnosed GD, antithyroid drugs for less than 3 months. PBMC RNA was the source of the TCR library. The TCR beta library used iRepertoire HTBI primers with Arm-PCR amplification of CDR3. Each CDR3 protein is one row after TCRdb ran MiXCR on the multiplex PCR reads. There are 200,000 to 250,000 distinct CDR3 sequences in the sample; about 19% occur only once, and approximately 15% lies in the top ten.

The chain couples TRBV9 to TRBJ2-7; the match to TRBD2 covers 13 bases. This clonotype was sampled from a female donor with Graves disease. The sample consisted of peripheral blood mononuclear cells (PBMCs), taken at new diagnosis, from a patient treated with antithyroid drugs. The CDR3 region is CASSVRTSGSYDEQYF. Here the CDR3 DNA reads TGTGCCAGCAGTGTTCGGACTAGCGGGAGCTACGACGAGCAGTACTTC.